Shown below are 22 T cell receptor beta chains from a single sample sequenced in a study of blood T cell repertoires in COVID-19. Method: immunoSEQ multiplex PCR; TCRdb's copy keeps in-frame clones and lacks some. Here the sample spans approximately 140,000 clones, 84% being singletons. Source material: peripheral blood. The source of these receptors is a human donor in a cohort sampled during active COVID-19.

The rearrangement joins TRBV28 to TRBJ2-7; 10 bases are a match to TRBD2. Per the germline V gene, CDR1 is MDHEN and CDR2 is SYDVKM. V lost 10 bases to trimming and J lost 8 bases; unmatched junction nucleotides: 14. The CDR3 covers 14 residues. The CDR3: CATVRLAGYNQQYF. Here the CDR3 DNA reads TGTGCCACCGTCCGACTAGCGGGTTATAATCAGCAGTACTTC.

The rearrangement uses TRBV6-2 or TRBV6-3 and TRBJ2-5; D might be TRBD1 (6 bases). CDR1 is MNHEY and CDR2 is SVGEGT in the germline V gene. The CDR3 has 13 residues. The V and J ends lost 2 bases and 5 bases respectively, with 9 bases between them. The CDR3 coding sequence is TGTGCCAGCAGTTACGGGGGCCGGGAGACCCAGTACTTC. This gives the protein CASSYGGRETQYF.

The CDR3 is CASSDRQRRELEQYF. CDR3 nucleotide sequence: TGTGCCAGCAGCGATAGACAGAGGAGAGAGCTCGAGCAGTACTTC. The chain links TRBV11-2 to TRBJ2-7; weak D call: TRBD1 (5 bases). There are 15 residues in the CDR3. Germline CDR1 SGHAT, CDR2 FQNNGV. With 5 bases removed from V and 6 bases from J, the gap between germline ends came to 20 bases.

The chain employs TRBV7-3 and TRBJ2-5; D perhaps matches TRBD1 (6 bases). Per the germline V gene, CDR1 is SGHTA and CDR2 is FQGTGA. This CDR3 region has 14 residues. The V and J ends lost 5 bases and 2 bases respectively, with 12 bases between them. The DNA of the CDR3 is TGTGCCAGCAGCCTGAACAGGGATCAAGAGACCCAGTACTTC. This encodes CASSLNRDQETQYF.

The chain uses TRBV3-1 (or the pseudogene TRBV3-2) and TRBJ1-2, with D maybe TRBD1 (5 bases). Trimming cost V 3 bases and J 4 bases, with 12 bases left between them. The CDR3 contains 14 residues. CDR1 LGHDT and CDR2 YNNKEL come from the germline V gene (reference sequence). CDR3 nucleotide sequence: TGTGCCAGCAGCCACCGTGGGGCCATCTATGGCTACACCTTC. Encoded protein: CASSHRGAIYGYTF.

Here the CDR3 DNA reads TGTGCCAGCAGCGGGACTAGCGGTACGGAGACCCAGTACTTC. It specifies CASSGTSGTETQYF. The V gene is TRBV2, the J gene TRBJ2-5; 11 nucleotides line up with TRBD2. Looked up from germline, CDR1 is SNHLY and CDR2 is FYNNEI. The V and J ends lost 6 bases and 5 bases, in that order; junction bases with no gene match: 5. This CDR3 contains 14 residues. Full variable domain (rest looked up from reference TRBV2 and TRBJ2-5): EPEVTQTPSHQVTQMGQEVILRCVPISNHLYFYWYRQILGQKVEFLVSFYNNEISEKSEIFDDQFSVERPDGSNFTLKIRSTKLEDSAMYFCASSGTSGTETQYFGPGTRLLVL.

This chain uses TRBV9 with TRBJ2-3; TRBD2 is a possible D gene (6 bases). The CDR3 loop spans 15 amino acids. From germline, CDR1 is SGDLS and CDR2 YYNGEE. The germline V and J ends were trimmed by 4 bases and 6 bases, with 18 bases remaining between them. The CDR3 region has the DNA TGTGCCAGCAGCCCTCCGGGACTCCGCGCGGATACGCAGTATTTT. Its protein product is CASSPPGLRADTQYF.

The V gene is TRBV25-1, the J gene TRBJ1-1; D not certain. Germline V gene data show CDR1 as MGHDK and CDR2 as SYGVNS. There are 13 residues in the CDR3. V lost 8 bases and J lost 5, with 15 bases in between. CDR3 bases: TGTGCCAGCTGCGGCGGAGCGGGGACTGAAGCTTTCTTT. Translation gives CASCGGAGTEAFF.

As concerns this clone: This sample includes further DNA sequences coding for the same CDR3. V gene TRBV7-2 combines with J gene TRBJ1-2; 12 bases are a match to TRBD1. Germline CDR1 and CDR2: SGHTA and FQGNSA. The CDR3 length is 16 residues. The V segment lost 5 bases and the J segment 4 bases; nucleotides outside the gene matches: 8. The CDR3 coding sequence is TGTGCCAGCAGCCCGAGGGGACAGGGGGCCCTCTATGGCTACACCTTC. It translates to CASSPRGQGALYGYTF.

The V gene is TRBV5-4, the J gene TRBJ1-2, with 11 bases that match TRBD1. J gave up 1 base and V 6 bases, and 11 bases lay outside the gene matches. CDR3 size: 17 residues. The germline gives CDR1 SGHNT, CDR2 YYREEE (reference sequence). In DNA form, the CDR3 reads TGTGCCAGCACCCTGGGCGGGACAGGGGGTTATAACTATGGCTACACCTTC. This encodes CASTLGGTGGYNYGYTF.

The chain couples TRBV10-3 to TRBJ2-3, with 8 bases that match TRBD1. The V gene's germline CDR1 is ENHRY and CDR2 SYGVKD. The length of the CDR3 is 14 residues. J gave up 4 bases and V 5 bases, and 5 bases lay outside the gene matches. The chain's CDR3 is CAISYQGAADTQYF. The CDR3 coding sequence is TGTGCCATCAGTTACCAGGGGGCTGCAGATACGCAGTATTTT.

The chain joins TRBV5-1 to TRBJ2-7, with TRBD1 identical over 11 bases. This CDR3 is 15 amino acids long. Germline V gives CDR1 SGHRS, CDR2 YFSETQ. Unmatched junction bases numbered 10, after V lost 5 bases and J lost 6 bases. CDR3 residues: CASRPTGQGASEQYF. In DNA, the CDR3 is TGCGCCAGCAGACCCACCGGACAGGGGGCGTCCGAGCAGTACTTC.

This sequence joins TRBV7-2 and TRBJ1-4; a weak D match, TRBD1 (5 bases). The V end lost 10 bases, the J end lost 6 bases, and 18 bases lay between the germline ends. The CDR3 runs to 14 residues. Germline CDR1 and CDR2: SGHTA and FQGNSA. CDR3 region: CATSFQGSYEKLFF. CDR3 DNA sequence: TGTGCCACCTCATTCCAGGGCTCTTATGAAAAACTGTTTTTT.

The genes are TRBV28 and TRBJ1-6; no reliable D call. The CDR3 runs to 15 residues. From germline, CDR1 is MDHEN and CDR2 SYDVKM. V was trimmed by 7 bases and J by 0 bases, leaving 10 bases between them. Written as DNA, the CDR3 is TGTGCCAGCAACTCACAGAGCTCCTATAATTCACCCCTCCACTTT. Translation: CASNSQSSYNSPLHF.

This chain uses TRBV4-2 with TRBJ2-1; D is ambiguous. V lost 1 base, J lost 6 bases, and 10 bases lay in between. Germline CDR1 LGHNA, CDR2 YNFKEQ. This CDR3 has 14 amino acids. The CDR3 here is CASSQALRGNEQFF. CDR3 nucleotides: TGTGCCAGCAGCCAAGCCCTCCGAGGCAATGAGCAGTTCTTC.

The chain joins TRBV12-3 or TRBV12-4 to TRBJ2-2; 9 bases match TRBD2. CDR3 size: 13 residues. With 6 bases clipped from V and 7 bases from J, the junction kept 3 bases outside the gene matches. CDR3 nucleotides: TGTGCCAGCAGCATGACTAGCGGCGGGGAGCTGTTTTTT. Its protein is CASSMTSGGELFF.

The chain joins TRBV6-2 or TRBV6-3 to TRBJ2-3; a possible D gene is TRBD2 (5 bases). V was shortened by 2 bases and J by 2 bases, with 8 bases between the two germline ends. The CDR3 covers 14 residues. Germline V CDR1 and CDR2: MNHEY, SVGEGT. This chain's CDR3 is CASSYTGYTDTQYF. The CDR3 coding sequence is TGTGCCAGCAGTTACACGGGGTACACAGATACGCAGTATTTT.

The DNA of the CDR3 is TGTGCCAGCAGCTTGGACATAAACTACGAGCAGTACTTC. Translation: CASSLDINYEQYF. V and J are TRBV5-6 and TRBJ2-7; D is unclear. Per germline, CDR1 SGHDT and CDR2 YYEEEE. V lost 0 bases and J lost 3, with 7 bases in between. This CDR3 has 13 amino acids.

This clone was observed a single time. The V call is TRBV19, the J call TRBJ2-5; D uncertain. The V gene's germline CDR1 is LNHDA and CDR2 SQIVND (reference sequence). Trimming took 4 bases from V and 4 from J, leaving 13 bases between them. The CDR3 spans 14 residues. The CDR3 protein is CASSTGYGIETQYF. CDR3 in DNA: TGTGCCAGTAGTACCGGGTACGGAATAGAGACCCAGTACTTC.

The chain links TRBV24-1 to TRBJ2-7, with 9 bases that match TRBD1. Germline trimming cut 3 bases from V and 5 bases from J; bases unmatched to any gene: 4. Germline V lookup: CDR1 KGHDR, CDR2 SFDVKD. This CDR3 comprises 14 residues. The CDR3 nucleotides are TGTGCCACCAGTGATCCGGGACAGGGTAACGAGCAGTACTTC. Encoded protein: CATSDPGQGNEQYF.

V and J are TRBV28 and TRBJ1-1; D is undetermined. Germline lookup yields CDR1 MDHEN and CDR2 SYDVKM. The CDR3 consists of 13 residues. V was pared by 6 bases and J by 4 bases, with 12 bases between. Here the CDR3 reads CASSRRASTEAFF. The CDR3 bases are TGTGCCAGCAGCCGGAGGGCCTCCACTGAAGCTTTCTTT.

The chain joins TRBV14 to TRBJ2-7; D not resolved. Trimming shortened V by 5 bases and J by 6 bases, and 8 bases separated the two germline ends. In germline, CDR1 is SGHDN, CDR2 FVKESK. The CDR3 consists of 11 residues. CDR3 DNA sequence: TGTGCCAGCAGCTCGTGGGCCGAGCAGTACTTC. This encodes CASSSWAEQYF.